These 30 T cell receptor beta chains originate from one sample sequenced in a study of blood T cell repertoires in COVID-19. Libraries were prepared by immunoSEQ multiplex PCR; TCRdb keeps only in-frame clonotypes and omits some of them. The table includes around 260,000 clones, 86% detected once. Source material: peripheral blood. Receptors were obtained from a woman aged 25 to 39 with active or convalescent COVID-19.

CDR3 amino acids: CASSLTTSGQGGQPQHF. The CDR3, as DNA: TGTGCCAGCTCACTGACTACTTCGGGACAGGGGGGACAGCCCCAGCATTTT. The rearrangement joins TRBV18 to TRBJ1-5; 11 bases are shared with TRBD1. Germline V lookup: CDR1 KGHSH, CDR2 LQKENI. The CDR3 loop spans 17 amino acids. J gave up 7 bases and V 4 bases, and 12 bases lay outside the gene matches.

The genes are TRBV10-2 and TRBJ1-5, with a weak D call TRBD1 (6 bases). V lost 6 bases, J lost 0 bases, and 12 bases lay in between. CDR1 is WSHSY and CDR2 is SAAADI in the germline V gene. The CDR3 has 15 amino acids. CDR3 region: CASSYTGISNQPQHF. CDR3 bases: TGCGCCAGCAGCTATACAGGGATTAGCAATCAGCCCCAGCATTTT.

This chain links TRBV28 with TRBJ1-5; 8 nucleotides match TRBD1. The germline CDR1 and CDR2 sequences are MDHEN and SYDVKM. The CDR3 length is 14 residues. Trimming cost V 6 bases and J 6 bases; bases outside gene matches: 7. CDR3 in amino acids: CASSQTGAGQPQHF. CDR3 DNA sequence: TGTGCCAGCAGCCAGACAGGGGCCGGTCAGCCCCAGCATTTT.

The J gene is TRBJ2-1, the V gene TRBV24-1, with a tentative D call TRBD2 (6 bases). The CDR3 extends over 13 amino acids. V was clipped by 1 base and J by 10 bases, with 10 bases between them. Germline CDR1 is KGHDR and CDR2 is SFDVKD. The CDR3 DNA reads TGTGCCACCAGTGATTTTATGGCGGGGGAGCAGTTCTTC. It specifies CATSDFMAGEQFF.

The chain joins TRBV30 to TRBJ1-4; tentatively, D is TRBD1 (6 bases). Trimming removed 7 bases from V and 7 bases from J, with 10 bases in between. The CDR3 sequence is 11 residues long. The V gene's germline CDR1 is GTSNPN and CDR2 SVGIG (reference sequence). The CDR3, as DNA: TGTGCCTTGCACAGGGCTGAAAAACTGTTTTTT. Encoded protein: CALHRAEKLFF.

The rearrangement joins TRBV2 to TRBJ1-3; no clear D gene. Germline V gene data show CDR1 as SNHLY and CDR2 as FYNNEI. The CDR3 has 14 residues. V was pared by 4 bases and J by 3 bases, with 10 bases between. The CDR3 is CASSVPRGGNTIYF. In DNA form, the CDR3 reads TGTGCCAGCAGTGTACCCCGCGGTGGAAACACCATATATTTT.

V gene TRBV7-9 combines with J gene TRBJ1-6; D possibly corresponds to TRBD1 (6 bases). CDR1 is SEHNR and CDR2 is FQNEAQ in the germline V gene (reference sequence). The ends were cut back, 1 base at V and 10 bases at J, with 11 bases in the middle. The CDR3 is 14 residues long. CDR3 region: CASSLEGEGSPLHF. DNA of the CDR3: TGTGCCAGCAGCTTAGAGGGGGAGGGGTCACCCCTCCACTTT. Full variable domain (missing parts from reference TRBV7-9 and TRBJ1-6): DTGVSQNPRHKITKRGQNVTFRCDPISEHNRLYWYRQTLGQGPEFLTYFQNEAQLEKSRLLSDRFSAERPKGSFSTLEIQRTEQGDSAMYLCASSLEGEGSPLHFGNGTRLTVT.

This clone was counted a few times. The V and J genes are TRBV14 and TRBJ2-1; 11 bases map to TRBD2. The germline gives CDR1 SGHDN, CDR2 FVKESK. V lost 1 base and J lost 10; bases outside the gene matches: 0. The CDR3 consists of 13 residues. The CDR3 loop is CASSQASGGEQFF. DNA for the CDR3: TGTGCCAGCAGCCAAGCTAGCGGGGGGGAGCAGTTCTTC. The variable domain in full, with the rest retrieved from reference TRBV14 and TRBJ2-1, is EAGVTQFPSHSVIEKGQTVTLRCDPISGHDNLYWYRRVMGKEIKFLLHFVKESKQDESGMPNNRFLAERTGGTYSTLKVQPAELEDSGVYFCASSQASGGEQFFGPGTRLTVL.

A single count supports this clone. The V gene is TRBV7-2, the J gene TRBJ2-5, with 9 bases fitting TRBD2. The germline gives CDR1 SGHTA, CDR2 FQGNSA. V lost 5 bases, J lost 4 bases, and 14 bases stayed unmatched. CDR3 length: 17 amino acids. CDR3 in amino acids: CASSLRSVAGVGETQYF. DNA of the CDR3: TGTGCCAGCAGCCTCCGTTCGGTAGCGGGGGTAGGAGAGACCCAGTACTTC.

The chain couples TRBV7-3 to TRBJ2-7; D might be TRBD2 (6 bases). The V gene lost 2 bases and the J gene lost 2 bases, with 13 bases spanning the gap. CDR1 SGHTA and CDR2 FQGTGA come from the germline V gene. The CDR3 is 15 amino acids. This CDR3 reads CASSLGAGLTYEQYF. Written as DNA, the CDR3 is TGTGCCAGCAGCTTAGGGGCGGGGTTAACCTACGAGCAGTACTTC.

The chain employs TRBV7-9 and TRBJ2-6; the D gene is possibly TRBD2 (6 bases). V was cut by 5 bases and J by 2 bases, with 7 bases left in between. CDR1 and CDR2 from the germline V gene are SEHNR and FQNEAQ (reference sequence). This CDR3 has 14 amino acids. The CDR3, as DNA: TGTGCCAGCAGCAGACTAGCTGGGGCCAACGTCCTGACTTTC. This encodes CASSRLAGANVLTF.

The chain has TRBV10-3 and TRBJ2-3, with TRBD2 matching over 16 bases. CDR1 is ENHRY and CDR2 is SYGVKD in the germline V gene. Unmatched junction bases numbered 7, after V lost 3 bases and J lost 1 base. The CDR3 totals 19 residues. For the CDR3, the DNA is TGTGCCATCAGTGACCCGGGACTAGCGGGGGGGCGGGGCACAGATACGCAGTATTTT. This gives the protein CAISDPGLAGGRGTDTQYF.

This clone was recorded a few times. The CDR3 coding sequence is TGTGCCACCCAAGGGACGGACAGCCGATATGAAAAACTGTTTTTT. Translated: CATQGTDSRYEKLFF. The chain carries TRBV15 and TRBJ1-4; weak D call: TRBD1 (6 bases). V lost 8 bases, J lost 6 bases, and 19 bases lay in between. The CDR3 loop spans 15 amino acids. Germline V lookup: CDR1 LNHNV, CDR2 YYDKDF (reference sequence). The full variable domain, with the rest looked up from reference TRBV15 and TRBJ1-4, is DAMVIQNPRYQVTQFGKPVTLSCSQTLNHNVMYWYQQKSSQAPKLLFHYYDKDFNNEADTPDNFQSRRPNTSFCFLDIRSPGLGDTAMYLCATQGTDSRYEKLFFGSGTQLSVL.

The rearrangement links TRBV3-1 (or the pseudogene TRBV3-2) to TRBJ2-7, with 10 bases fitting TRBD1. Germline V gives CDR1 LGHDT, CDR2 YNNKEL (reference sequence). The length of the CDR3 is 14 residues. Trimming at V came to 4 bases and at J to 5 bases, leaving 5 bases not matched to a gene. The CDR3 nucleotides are TGTGCCAGCAGCCTCGGGACAGGGGTCGACGAGCAGTACTTC. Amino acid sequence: CASSLGTGVDEQYF.

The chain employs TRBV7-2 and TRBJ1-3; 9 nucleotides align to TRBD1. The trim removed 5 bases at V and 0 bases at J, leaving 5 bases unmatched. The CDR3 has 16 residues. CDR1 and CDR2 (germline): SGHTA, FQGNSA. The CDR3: CASSLGQGSSGNTIYF. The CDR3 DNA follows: TGTGCCAGCAGCCTAGGACAGGGGAGCTCTGGAAACACCATATATTTT.

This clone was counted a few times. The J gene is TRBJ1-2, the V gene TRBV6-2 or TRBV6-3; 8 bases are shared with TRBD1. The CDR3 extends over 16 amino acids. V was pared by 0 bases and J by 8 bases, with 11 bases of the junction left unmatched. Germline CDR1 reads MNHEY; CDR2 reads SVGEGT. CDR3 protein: CASSYSPPDRGRGYTF. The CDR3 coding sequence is TGTGCCAGCAGTTACTCACCTCCAGACAGGGGACGCGGCTACACCTTC.

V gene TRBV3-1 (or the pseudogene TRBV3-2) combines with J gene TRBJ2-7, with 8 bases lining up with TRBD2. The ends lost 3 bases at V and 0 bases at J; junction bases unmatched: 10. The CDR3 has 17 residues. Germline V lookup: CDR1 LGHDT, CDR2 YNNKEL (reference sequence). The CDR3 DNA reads TGTGCCAGCAGCCAGTCGCCAAGCGGGGGACGCTCCTACGAGCAGTACTTC. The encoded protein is CASSQSPSGGRSYEQYF.

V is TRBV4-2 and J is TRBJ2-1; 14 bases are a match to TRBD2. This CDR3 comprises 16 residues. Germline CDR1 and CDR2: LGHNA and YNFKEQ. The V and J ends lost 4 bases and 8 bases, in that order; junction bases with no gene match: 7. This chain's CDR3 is CASSLDGTSGGDEQFF. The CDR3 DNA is TGTGCCAGCAGCCTCGACGGGACTAGCGGGGGTGATGAGCAGTTCTTC.

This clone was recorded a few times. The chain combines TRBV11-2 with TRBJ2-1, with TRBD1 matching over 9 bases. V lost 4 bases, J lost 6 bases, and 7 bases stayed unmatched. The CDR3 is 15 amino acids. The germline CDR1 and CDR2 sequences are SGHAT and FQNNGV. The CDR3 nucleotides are TGTGCCAGCAGCTGGGGACAGGGTGTAGGCAATGAGCAGTTCTTC. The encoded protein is CASSWGQGVGNEQFF.

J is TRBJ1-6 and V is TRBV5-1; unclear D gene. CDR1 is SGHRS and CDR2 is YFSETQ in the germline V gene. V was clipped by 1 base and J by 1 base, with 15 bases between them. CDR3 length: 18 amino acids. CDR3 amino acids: CASSLNSRDRSYNSPLHF. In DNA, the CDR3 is TGCGCCAGCAGCTTGAATTCTCGGGATAGGTCCTATAATTCACCCCTCCACTTT.

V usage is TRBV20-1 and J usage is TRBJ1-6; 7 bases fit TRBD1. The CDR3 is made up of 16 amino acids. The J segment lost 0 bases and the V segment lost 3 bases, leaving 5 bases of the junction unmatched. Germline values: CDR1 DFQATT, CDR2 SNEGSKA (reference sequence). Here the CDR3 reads CSASGQESSYNSPLHF. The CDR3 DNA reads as TGCAGTGCTAGTGGACAGGAGAGCTCCTATAATTCACCCCTCCACTTT.

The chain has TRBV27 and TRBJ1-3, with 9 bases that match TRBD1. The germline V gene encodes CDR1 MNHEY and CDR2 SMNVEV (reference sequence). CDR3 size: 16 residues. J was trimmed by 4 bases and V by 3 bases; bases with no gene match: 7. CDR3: CASSFDGQGSGNTIYF. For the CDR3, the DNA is TGTGCCAGCAGTTTCGATGGACAGGGGTCAGGAAACACCATATATTTT.

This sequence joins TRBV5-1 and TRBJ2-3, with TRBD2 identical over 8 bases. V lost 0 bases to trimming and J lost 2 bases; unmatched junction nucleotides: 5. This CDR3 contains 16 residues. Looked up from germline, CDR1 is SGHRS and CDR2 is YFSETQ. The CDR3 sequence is CASSLGGGGFTDTQYF. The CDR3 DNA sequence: TGCGCCAGCAGCTTGGGAGGCGGGGGGTTCACAGATACGCAGTATTTT.

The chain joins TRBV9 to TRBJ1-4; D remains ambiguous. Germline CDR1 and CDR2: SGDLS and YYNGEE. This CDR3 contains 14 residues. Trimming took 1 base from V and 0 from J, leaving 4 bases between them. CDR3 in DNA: TGTGCCAGCAGCGTATCAGCAACTAATGAAAAACTGTTTTTT. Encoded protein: CASSVSATNEKLFF.

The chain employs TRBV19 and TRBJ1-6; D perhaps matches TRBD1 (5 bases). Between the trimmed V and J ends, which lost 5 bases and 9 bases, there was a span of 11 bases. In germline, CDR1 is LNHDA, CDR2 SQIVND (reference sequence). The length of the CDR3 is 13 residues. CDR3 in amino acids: CASSLGAASPLHF. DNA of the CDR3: TGTGCCAGTAGTCTAGGGGCAGCTTCACCCCTCCACTTT.

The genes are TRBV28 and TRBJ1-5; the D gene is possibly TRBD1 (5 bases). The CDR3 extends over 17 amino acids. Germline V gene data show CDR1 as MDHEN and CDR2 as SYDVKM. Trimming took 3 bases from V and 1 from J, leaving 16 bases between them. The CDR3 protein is CASSLRQGWKSNQPQHF. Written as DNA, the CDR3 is TGTGCCAGCAGTTTGAGGCAGGGATGGAAGAGCAATCAGCCCCAGCATTTT.

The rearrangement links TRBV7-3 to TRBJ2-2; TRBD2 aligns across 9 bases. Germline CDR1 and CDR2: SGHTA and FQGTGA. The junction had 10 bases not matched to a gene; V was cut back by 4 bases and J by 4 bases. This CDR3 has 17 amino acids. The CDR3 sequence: CASSSKTGLAGTGELFF. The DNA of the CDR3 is TGTGCCAGCAGCTCGAAGACGGGACTAGCCGGCACCGGGGAGCTGTTTTTT.

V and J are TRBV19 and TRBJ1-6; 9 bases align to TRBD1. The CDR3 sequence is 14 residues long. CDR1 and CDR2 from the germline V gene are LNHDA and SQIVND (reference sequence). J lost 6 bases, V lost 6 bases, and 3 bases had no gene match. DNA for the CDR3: TGTGCCAGTAGAATGGGACAGGGTAATTCACCCCTCCACTTT. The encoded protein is CASRMGQGNSPLHF.

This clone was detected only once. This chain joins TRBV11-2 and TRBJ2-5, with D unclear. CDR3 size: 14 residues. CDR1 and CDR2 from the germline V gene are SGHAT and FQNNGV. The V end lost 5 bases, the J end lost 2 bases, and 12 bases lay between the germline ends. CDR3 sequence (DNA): TGTGCCAGCAGCCCCCGGGTTTTTCAAGAGACCCAGTACTTC. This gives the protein CASSPRVFQETQYF. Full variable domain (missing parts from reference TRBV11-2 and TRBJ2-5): EAGVAQSPRYKIIEKRQSVAFWCNPISGHATLYWYQQILGQGPKLLIQFQNNGVVDDSQLPKDRFSAERLKGVDSTLKIQPAKLEDSAVYLCASSPRVFQETQYFGPGTRLLVL.

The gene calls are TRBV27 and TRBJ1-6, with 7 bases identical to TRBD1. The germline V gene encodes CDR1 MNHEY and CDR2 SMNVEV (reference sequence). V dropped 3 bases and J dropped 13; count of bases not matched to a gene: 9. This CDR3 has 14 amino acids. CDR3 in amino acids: CASSFRTGPGPLHF. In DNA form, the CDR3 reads TGTGCCAGCAGTTTTCGGACAGGTCCAGGGCCCCTCCACTTT.